These 13 T cell receptor beta chains originate from one sample sequenced in a study of shared clonotypes between healthy human individuals. The table came from immunoSEQ multiplex PCR; TCRdb's copy has only in-frame clones and leaves some out. The sample yields roughly 2.5 million clones, approximately 90% seen once. The sequencing sample was made of naive CD4+ T cells sorted from blood. Subset specified: CD45RA+ positively selected. Receptors originate from a man between 18 and 29 years old in good health.

The J gene is TRBJ1-1, the V gene TRBV18, with D uncertain. Germline V gives CDR1 KGHSH, CDR2 LQKENI. This CDR3 region has 16 residues. Trimming removed 2 bases at V and 1 base at J, with 14 bases between. CDR3 sequence: CASSPALGQKNTEAFF. The CDR3 DNA sequence: TGTGCCAGCTCACCAGCCCTGGGCCAGAAGAACACTGAAGCTTTCTTT.

The genes are TRBV7-9 and TRBJ1-5; the match to TRBD1 covers 10 bases. V gave up 4 bases and J gave up 3 bases; unmatched junction bases: 6. This CDR3 spans 16 amino acids. Per germline, CDR1 SEHNR and CDR2 FQNEAQ (reference sequence). The CDR3 here is CASSSGQGEINQPQHF. The CDR3 DNA sequence: TGTGCCAGCAGCTCAGGACAGGGGGAGATCAATCAGCCCCAGCATTTT.

This clone was counted a single time. The chain couples TRBV6-1 to TRBJ1-5, with 7 bases fitting TRBD1. Losses at the gene ends were 0 bases for V and 1 base for J; bases not matched to a gene: 3. This CDR3 contains 16 residues. Germline-derived CDR1 and CDR2 are MNHNS and SASEGT. In nucleotides, the CDR3 is TGTGCCAGCAGTGAAGCGGAGACAGGGAGCAATCAGCCCCAGCATTTT. As protein: CASSEAETGSNQPQHF.

The chain employs TRBV19 and TRBJ1-2; maybe TRBD1 (5 bases). The CDR3 has 12 amino acids. Trimming pared 9 bases from V and 7 bases from J, leaving 15 bases between. Germline assignment: CDR1 LNHDA and CDR2 SQIVND (reference sequence). CDR3 protein: CASTQKGRGYTF. The CDR3 nucleotides read TGTGCCAGCACACAAAAGGGACGTGGCTACACCTTC. The full variable domain, rest sourced from reference TRBV19 and TRBJ1-2, is DGGITQSPKYLFRKEGQNVTLSCEQNLNHDAMYWYRQDPGQGLRLIYYSQIVNDFQKGDIAEGYSVSREKKESFPLTVTSAQKNPTAFYLCASTQKGRGYTFGSGTRLTVV.

V gene TRBV7-9 combines with J gene TRBJ2-5; TRBD2 might be the D (7 bases). CDR1 SEHNR and CDR2 FQNEAQ come from the germline V gene (reference sequence). CDR3 length: 15 amino acids. Trimming took 3 bases from V and 5 from J, leaving 16 bases between them. CDR3 nucleotides: TGTGCCAGCAGCTTGCAAGGGGGAGGGGAGGAGACCCAGTACTTC. This gives the protein CASSLQGGGEETQYF. Drawing the rest from reference TRBV7-9 and TRBJ2-5, the complete variable domain is DTGVSQNPRHKITKRGQNVTFRCDPISEHNRLYWYRQTLGQGPEFLTYFQNEAQLEKSRLLSDRFSAERPKGSFSTLEIQRTEQGDSAMYLCASSLQGGGEETQYFGPGTRLLVL.

In this sample, this clone turned up once. The chain is built from TRBV10-2 and TRBJ2-3; tentatively, D is TRBD2 (6 bases). The V end lost 11 bases, the J end lost 6 bases, and 9 bases lay between the germline ends. Per the germline V gene, CDR1 is WSHSY and CDR2 is SAAADI. The CDR3 contains 10 residues. The CDR3 bases are TGCGCCCCTCGGGGGGATACGCAGTATTTT. This translates into CAPRGDTQYF.

This clone was found once. The chain combines TRBV6-5 with TRBJ1-2, with 7 positions matching TRBD1. J was trimmed by 3 bases and V by 5 bases; bases with no gene match: 9. The germline CDR1 and CDR2 sequences are MNHEY and SVGAGI. The CDR3 consists of 15 residues. CDR3 DNA: TGTGCCAGCAGTACCTTCAGGGGGGGGGACTATGGCTACACCTTC. Amino acids: CASSTFRGGDYGYTF.

V is TRBV19 and J is TRBJ2-1, with TRBD2 matching 9 bases. CDR3 length: 14 amino acids. CDR1 is LNHDA and CDR2 is SQIVND in the germline V gene (reference sequence). V lost 3 bases to trimming and J lost 6 bases; unmatched junction nucleotides: 3. The chain's CDR3 is CASSMSSGSNEQFF. The CDR3 DNA reads TGTGCCAGTAGTATGAGTAGCGGGAGCAATGAGCAGTTCTTC.

The DNA of the CDR3 is TGCACCAGCAGCTCCTGGACTAGCGGGAGGGGCACCTACAATGAGCAGTTCTTC. This gives the protein CTSSSWTSGRGTYNEQFF. The chain links TRBV1 to TRBJ2-1; the D call TRBD2 from the table was never checked on the DNA. TRBV1 is a pseudogene locus. The CDR3 spans 18 residues.

The rearrangement links TRBV6-6 to TRBJ1-2; no clear D. V was trimmed by 7 bases and J by 0 bases, leaving 12 bases between them. CDR1 and CDR2 (germline): MNHNY, SVGAGI (reference sequence). This CDR3 contains 14 residues. The CDR3: CASNGPWTNYGYTF. The CDR3 DNA follows: TGTGCCAGCAACGGACCGTGGACTAACTATGGCTACACCTTC.

The chain joins TRBV7-2 to TRBJ2-7, with 7 bases that match TRBD1. The germline CDR1 and CDR2 sequences are SGHTA and FQGNSA. This CDR3 contains 15 residues. Trimming at V came to 5 bases and at J to 0 bases, leaving 7 bases not matched to a gene. DNA for the CDR3: TGTGCCAGCAGCGCACAGACAGGGCCCTCCTACGAGCAGTACTTC. Protein product: CASSAQTGPSYEQYF.

The rearrangement uses TRBV6-5 and TRBJ2-3; 10 bases map to TRBD1. V gave up 0 bases and J gave up 7 bases; unmatched junction bases: 4. From germline, CDR1 is MNHEY and CDR2 SVGAGI. This CDR3 has 15 residues. CDR3 in amino acids: CASSYSRDRGYTQYF. Here the CDR3 DNA reads TGTGCCAGCAGTTACTCGAGGGACAGGGGTTATACGCAGTATTTT.

The CDR3 reads CASSRGIAGAEGEQYF. DNA for the CDR3: TGTGCCAGCAGCAGGGGAATAGCGGGAGCGGAAGGCGAGCAGTACTTC. The V gene is TRBV7-9, the J gene TRBJ2-7; 9 bases are a match to TRBD2. The germline V gene encodes CDR1 SEHNR and CDR2 FQNEAQ (reference sequence). The V segment lost 5 bases and the J segment 6 bases; nucleotides outside the gene matches: 14. This CDR3 has 16 residues.